The 2 T cell receptor beta chains given below trace back to one sample, sequenced in a study of blood T cell repertoires in COVID-19. The assay was immunoSEQ multiplex PCR, and TCRdb's table has in-frame clones only and misses some. The table includes around 110,000 clones, 90% detected once. Sequencing was done on a sample of peripheral blood. The receptors originated from a human donor with active COVID-19. The donor label of this sample is uncertain.

The chain recombines TRBV5-1 with TRBJ2-5; TRBD2 agrees at 7 bases. This CDR3 has 15 residues. Losses at the gene ends were 4 bases for V and 2 bases for J; bases not matched to a gene: 8. Germline V gives CDR1 SGHRS, CDR2 YFSETQ. CDR3 nucleotides: TGCGCCAGCAGCGCGGCTAGCGGTTTACAAGAGACCCAGTACTTC. Translated: CASSAASGLQETQYF.

The chain combines TRBV19 with TRBJ1-1; D not resolved. The CDR3 contains 15 residues. V gave up 3 bases and J gave up 1 base, with 12 bases separating them. Germline V gene data show CDR1 as LNHDA and CDR2 as SQIVND (reference sequence). The CDR3: CASSIAALANTEAFF. The CDR3 nucleotides read TGTGCCAGTAGTATCGCTGCTTTAGCGAACACTGAAGCTTTCTTT.